The 3 T cell receptor beta chains below come from one sample, sequenced in a study of blood T cell repertoires in COVID-19. Assay used: immunoSEQ multiplex PCR; TCRdb lists only in-frame clones, some missing. The sample shows about 240,000 clones, around 86% of them seen only once. Sequencing was performed on PBMCs or T cells enriched from blood (not recorded which). The source is a woman between 40 and 55 years old with acute COVID-19.

The chain has TRBV30 and TRBJ1-5; the D gene is possibly TRBD1 (5 bases). The CDR3 is 14 residues long. The germline CDR1 and CDR2 sequences are GTSNPN and SVGIG (reference sequence). Trimming cost V 7 bases and J 5 bases, with 18 bases left between them. This CDR3 reads CASNTQGTDQPQHF. CDR3 sequence (DNA): TGTGCCTCCAACACGCAGGGAACGGATCAGCCCCAGCATTTT.

This clone came up a few times. The chain carries TRBV13 and TRBJ2-7; the D gene is possibly TRBD1 (6 bases). Germline lookup yields CDR1 PRHDT and CDR2 FYEKMQ (reference sequence). This CDR3 comprises 16 residues. V was trimmed by 3 bases and J by 0 bases, leaving 15 bases between them. The CDR3 reads CASSFPSDRNSYEQYF. CDR3 nucleotides: TGTGCCAGCAGCTTCCCATCCGACAGGAACTCCTACGAGCAGTACTTC.

The chain recombines TRBV10-3 with TRBJ1-5; 9 bases map to TRBD1. V was clipped by 3 bases and J by 7 bases; unmatched bases: 4. Germline CDR1 is ENHRY and CDR2 is SYGVKD. The CDR3 spans 14 residues. The CDR3 DNA follows: TGTGCCATCAGTGACGGACAGGGGATGCAGCCCCAGCATTTT. It yields the protein CAISDGQGMQPQHF.